This T cell receptor beta chain was retrieved from a study of blood T cells in healthy people across ages. This clonotype was recorded many times. Together with a sample-barcoded 5' primer, a J-beta primer mix was included in a second PCR lasting roughly 7 to 11 cycles. Via MiXCR, TCRdb re-called the 5' RACE reads, giving one row per CDR3 protein. The sample has about 690,000 distinct CDR3 sequences, less than 45% seen once. V lost 5 bases and J lost 11; bases outside the gene matches: 7. The CDR3 runs to 12 residues. The germline CDR1 and CDR2 sequences are SGHDN and FVKESK. The clonotype originates from a man aged 80 or over in good health. The rearrangement joins TRBV14 to TRBJ2-3, with 7 bases identical to TRBD1. The sample was blood. The CDR3 loop is CASSETGSVQYF. In DNA, the CDR3 is TGTGCCAGCAGCGAGACAGGGAGTGTGCAGTATTTT.